This T cell receptor (beta chain) was profiled in a study of vaccination and CD4 T cells after COVID-19. Across the whole study: Overlapping spike peptides served as the stimulus for the cells. These peptides came from SARS-CoV-2 and from the common cold coronaviruses HCoV-NL63, HCoV-OC43 and HCoV-229E.

Treatment in this sample: roughly 11-day PBMC culture with coronavirus spike peptide pools or control peptides (ViraFEST assay). The Oncomine TCR Beta short-read assay sequenced DNA from cultured CD4+ T cells. From CD4+ T cells that had been cultured, genomic DNA was extracted. TCRdb re-analysed the PCR reads in MiXCR, keeping a single row per CDR3 protein. Counted here are 11,000 to 15,000 distinct CDR3 sequences, roughly a third occurring once; the ten biggest clones make up roughly 10%. The CDR3 covers 15 residues. Germline values: CDR1 SGHTA, CDR2 FQGNSA. The V end lost 1 base, the J end lost 3 bases, and 10 bases lay between the germline ends. This clonotype came up a few times. Its target is unknown.

The specimen was CD4+ T cells from blood, cultured in vitro, collected after SARS-CoV-2 vaccination. This TCR came from a human donor who had recovered from COVID-19. This chain connects TRBV7-2 to TRBJ1-5; D not certain. The CDR3 DNA reads TGTGCCAGCAGCTTAGGGCTGGGTATCAATCAGCCCCAGCATTTT. Protein product: CASSLGLGINQPQHF.